This T cell receptor (beta chain) was documented in a study of molecular identifiers for immune sequencing clone quantification. Generation of bulk TCR libraries relied on previously described methods and listed TCR primers. One entry per CDR3 protein results from TCRdb running MiXCR on the PCR reads. The table has roughly 300,000 distinct CDR3 sequences, under 25% seen once. This clonotype was picked up many times. When naive CD8 T cells were sorted, they were gated as CD8+CD4-CCR7+CD45RA+. The clonotype originates from a human donor in good health. Some libraries in this study had Jurkat cell RNA spiked in. Input material: naive CD8+ T cells from blood, with Jurkat cell RNA spiked in. The sample's subset: FACS-sorted CD8+CD4-CCR7+CD45RA+ naive T cells.

In DNA, the CDR3 is TGTGCCAGCAGCTCCACGGGACTAGCGGTCGAGGCGTTCTTC. Its protein product is CASSSTGLAVEAFF. The chain joins TRBV5-6 to TRBJ2-1, with 11 bases identical to TRBD2. Per the germline V gene, CDR1 is SGHDT and CDR2 is YYEEEE. V was clipped by 3 bases and J by 15 bases; unmatched bases: 11. The CDR3 has 14 amino acids. Full variable domain (missing parts from reference TRBV5-6 and TRBJ2-1): DAGVTQSPTHLIKTRGQQVTLRCSPKSGHDTVSWYQQALGQGPQFIFQYYEEEERQRGNFPDRFSGHQFPNYSSELNVNALLLGDSALYLCASSSTGLAVEAFFGPGTRLTVL.